These T cell receptor beta chains were read from a single sample in a study of T cells after posttransplantation cyclophosphamide. Sequenced by immunoSEQ multiplex PCR; TCRdb stores in-frame clones only, minus some. The data contain 45,000 to 65,000 clones, approximately 94% of them singletons. The source material was PBMCs. The source is a woman younger than 45 in good health and a related stem cell transplant donor. CDR3s include the opening cysteine and the closing phenylalanine or tryptophan. A D gene is named only where the DNA matches it firmly. Some rows mark clone size as missing; the rest say once, few, many or name a class of expanded clone.

V gene,D gene,clone size,J gene,CDR3 protein,CDR3 DNA
TRBV19,.,few,TRBJ1-2,CASSLDSIYGYTF,TGTGCCAGTAGTCTCGACAGCATCTATGGCTACACCTTC
TRBV20-1,.,once,TRBJ2-7,CSARGPYEQYF,TGCAGTGCTAGAGGGCCCTACGAGCAGTACTTC
TRBV9,.,.,TRBJ2-5,CASSVGPSQETQYF,TGTGCCAGCAGCGTAGGGCCCAGCCAAGAGACCCAGTACTTC
TRBV4-1,.,.,TRBJ1-1,CASSQGPGMGGEAFF,TGCGCCAGCAGCCAAGGGCCGGGAATGGGTGGCGAAGCTTTCTTT
TRBV19,.,.,TRBJ2-7,CASSIDAETYEQYF,TGTGCCAGTAGTATAGACGCAGAAACGTACGAGCAGTACTTC
TRBV28,.,.,TRBJ1-5,CASSPLTGDSNQPQHF,TGTGCCAGCAGTCCACTGACAGGAGATAGCAATCAGCCCCAGCATTTT
TRBV25-1,.,.,TRBJ2-6,CASTYSGANVLTF,TGTGCCAGCACCTACTCTGGGGCCAACGTCCTGACTTTC
TRBV11-2,.,.,TRBJ2-5,CASSLARGPPQETQYF,TGTGCCAGCAGCTTAGCCAGGGGCCCCCCTCAAGAGACCCAGTACTTC
TRBV5-4,TRBD2,.,TRBJ2-1,CASSLPLAGASSYNEQFF,TGTGCCAGCAGCCTACCCCTAGCGGGGGCGAGCTCCTACAATGAGCAGTTCTTC
TRBV7-7,.,.,TRBJ2-3,CASSQHPGGTDTQYF,TGTGCCAGCAGCCAGCATCCCGGGGGCACAGATACGCAGTATTTT
TRBV9,.,.,TRBJ1-1,CASSVGTLNTEAFF,TGTGCCAGCAGCGTAGGGACATTGAACACTGAAGCTTTCTTT
TRBV7-3,.,.,TRBJ2-2,CASSPQSPGNTGELFF,TGTGCCAGCAGCCCTCAAAGCCCCGGGAACACCGGGGAGCTGTTTTTT
TRBV19,TRBD1,.,TRBJ1-5,CASGTGGNQPQHF,TGTGCCAGTGGGACAGGGGGCAATCAGCCCCAGCATTTT
TRBV7-9,TRBD2,.,TRBJ2-6,CASSPLGGGSGANVLTF,TGTGCCAGCAGCCCGCTGGGGGGGGGCTCTGGGGCCAACGTCCTGACTTTC
TRBV7-2,TRBD2,once,TRBJ2-1,CASSRSGGLASYNEQFF,TGTGCCAGCAGTCGTAGCGGGGGCCTGGCCTCCTACAATGAGCAGTTCTTC
TRBV5-4,.,.,TRBJ1-3,CASSSEGISGNTIYF,TGTGCCAGCAGCTCGGAGGGGATTTCTGGAAACACCATATATTTT
TRBV6-5,.,.,TRBJ1-4,CASRKSATNEKLFF,TGTGCCAGCAGAAAGAGTGCAACTAATGAAAAACTGTTTTTT
TRBV6-6,.,once,TRBJ1-5,CAARGGVQPQHF,TGTGCCGCCCGAGGGGGGGTACAGCCCCAGCATTTT
TRBV6-1,TRBD2,.,TRBJ2-1,CASSASGGAGEQFF,TGTGCCAGCAGTGCTAGCGGGGGGGCCGGTGAGCAGTTCTTC
TRBV5-1,.,.,TRBJ2-1,CASSLGSYNEQFF,TGCGCCAGCAGCTTGGGTTCGTACAATGAGCAGTTCTTC
TRBV5-8,.,.,TRBJ1-1,CASSLGGENTEAFF,TGTGCCAGCAGCCTAGGGGGAGAGAACACTGAAGCTTTCTTT
TRBV2,.,.,TRBJ2-3,CASSELGGTDTQYF,TGTGCCAGCAGTGAATTAGGGGGCACAGATACGCAGTATTTT
TRBV9,.,.,TRBJ1-1,CASSVVTGRGTEAFF,TGTGCCAGCAGCGTAGTAACAGGAAGGGGCACTGAAGCTTTCTTT
TRBV5-1,TRBD1,.,TRBJ2-3,CASTTGTGVNTDTQYF,TGCGCCAGCACCACCGGGACAGGGGTAAACACAGATACGCAGTATTTT
TRBV6-1,.,.,TRBJ1-3,CASSAGYGNTIYF,TGTGCCAGCAGTGCCGGTTATGGAAACACCATATATTTT
TRBV5-5,TRBD1,.,TRBJ2-3,CASRRGTAFSTDTQYF,TGTGCCAGCAGGAGGGGGACAGCCTTTAGCACAGATACGCAGTATTTT
TRBV18,TRBD2,once,TRBJ2-7,CASSPQSRLAGARSEDEQYF,TGTGCCAGCTCACCCCAATCCCGACTAGCGGGGGCCCGGTCGGAGGACGAGCAGTACTTC
TRBV29-1,.,.,TRBJ2-7,CSVASDSHEQYF,TGCAGCGTTGCCTCCGACAGTCACGAGCAGTACTTC
TRBV5-6,.,.,TRBJ2-3,CASSLILLTESTDTQYF,TGTGCCAGCAGCTTGATATTACTGACAGAGAGCACAGATACGCAGTATTTT
TRBV6-1,.,once,TRBJ2-3,CASSEERADTQYF,TGTGCCAGCAGTGAAGAGAGGGCAGATACGCAGTATTTT
TRBV29-1,.,.,TRBJ1-2,CSVERQGRYGYTF,TGCAGCGTTGAACGGCAGGGGAGATATGGCTACACCTTC
TRBV7-6,.,.,TRBJ1-1,CASSLEDTILTEAFF,TGTGCCAGCAGCTTAGAGGACACAATATTAACTGAAGCTTTCTTT
TRBV2,.,.,TRBJ1-1,CASSILGRETEAFF,TGTGCCAGCAGTATCCTCGGAAGGGAGACTGAAGCTTTCTTT
TRBV4-3,TRBD1,.,TRBJ2-2,CASSQDRGQGPTGELFF,TGCGCCAGCAGCCAAGATAGGGGACAGGGACCTACCGGGGAGCTGTTTTTT
TRBV30,.,.,TRBJ2-1,CAWRVPGVHEQFF,TGTGCCTGGAGGGTGCCAGGGGTGCATGAGCAGTTCTTC
TRBV2,.,.,TRBJ2-7,CASSEARGPYEQYF,TGTGCCAGCAGTGAAGCGCGGGGGCCCTACGAGCAGTACTTC
TRBV18,.,.,TRBJ1-5,CASSLSPVNQPQHF,TGTGCCAGCTCACTGTCCCCAGTCAATCAGCCCCAGCATTTT
TRBV7-2,.,.,TRBJ2-5,CASSLGTLVETQYF,TGTGCCAGCAGCTTAGGGACACTCGTAGAGACCCAGTACTTC
TRBV5-6,.,.,TRBJ1-6,CASRLTIGGGNSPLHF,TGTGCCAGCAGGTTGACAATTGGAGGAGGCAATTCACCCCTCCACTTT
TRBV7-9,.,.,TRBJ1-1,CASSLESVEAFF,TGTGCCAGCAGCTTAGAATCTGTTGAAGCTTTCTTT
TRBV14,.,.,TRBJ2-7,CASGGNLYEQYF,TGTGCCAGCGGGGGGAACCTTTACGAGCAGTACTTC
TRBV29-1,TRBD1,.,TRBJ1-1,CSVETDRANTEAFF,TGCAGCGTTGAAACGGACAGGGCGAACACTGAAGCTTTCTTT
TRBV29-1,.,.,TRBJ1-2,CSVVKGRTAGNYGYTF,TGCAGCGTTGTTAAAGGGAGGACTGCTGGAAACTATGGCTACACCTTC
TRBV7-2,TRBD1,.,TRBJ1-2,CASSLRDRGVGYTF,TGTGCCAGCAGCCTACGGGACAGGGGCGTCGGCTACACCTTC
TRBV30,.,.,TRBJ1-5,CAWSTGGDNQPQHF,TGTGCCTGGAGTACTGGAGGTGATAATCAGCCCCAGCATTTT
TRBV27,.,.,TRBJ2-7,CASSLSLTGTEQYF,TGTGCCAGCAGTTTATCGTTAACAGGGACCGAGCAGTACTTC
TRBV28,.,once,TRBJ1-1,CASSLGQFTEAFF,TGTGCCAGCAGTTTAGGACAGTTCACTGAAGCTTTCTTT
TRBV2,.,.,TRBJ1-2,CASSAEAGGYTF,TGTGCCAGCAGTGCCGAGGCGGGTGGCTACACCTTC